This is a list of T cell receptor beta chains from one sample in a study of CD8 T cells in Susac syndrome. TCRdb re-derived calls from the immunoSEQ multiplex PCR reads in MiXCR, one entry per CDR3 protein. This table holds fewer than 80,000 distinct CDR3 sequences, approximately 94% found once. The sequencing sample was made of CD8+ T cells from PBMCs. Source of these receptors: a human donor with Susac syndrome. CDR3s include the opening cysteine and the closing phenylalanine or tryptophan. The D gene is left open where the match is weak.

>TRBJ2-7|TRBV2|.
TGTGCCAGCAAGTCCGACGAGCAGTACTTC
CASKSDEQYF
>TRBJ2-7|TRBV12-3/TRBV12-4|TRBD1
TGTGCCAGCAGTTTATCTGGTCCCTCCGGGACAGGGGGTACCTACGAGCAGTACTTC
CASSLSGPSGTGGTYEQYF
>TRBJ2-2|TRBV4-2|.
TGTGCCAGCAGCCAAGAGGAAGGGGAGCTGTTTTTT
CASSQEEGELFF
>TRBJ2-2|TRBV29-1|.
TGCAGCGTTGAAGGAGGTCTTGGGGGCCCCGGGGAGCTGTTTTTT
CSVEGGLGGPGELFF
>TRBJ2-3|TRBV12-5|.
TGTGCTAGTGGTTTGGTAGGTGGTTACACAGATACGCAGTATTTT
CASGLVGGYTDTQYF
>TRBJ2-2|TRBV9|.
TGTGCCAGTCAACAGGGGAACACCGGGGAGCTGTTTTTT
CASQQGNTGELFF
>TRBJ2-3|TRBV6-2/TRBV6-3|.
TGTGCCAGCAGTTACCCTGGAAGCACAGATACGCAGTATTTT
CASSYPGSTDTQYF
>TRBJ2-7|TRBV14|.
TGTGCCAGCAGTGGCCCCGAGCAGTACTTC
CASSGPEQYF
>TRBJ2-5|TRBV6-6|.
TGTGCCAGCAGTTACTTTTCGGGTCTAGAGACCCAGTACTTC
CASSYFSGLETQYF
>TRBJ2-1|TRBV7-2|.
TGTGCCAGCAGCTCTTACACGTACAATGAGCAGTTCTTC
CASSSYTYNEQFF